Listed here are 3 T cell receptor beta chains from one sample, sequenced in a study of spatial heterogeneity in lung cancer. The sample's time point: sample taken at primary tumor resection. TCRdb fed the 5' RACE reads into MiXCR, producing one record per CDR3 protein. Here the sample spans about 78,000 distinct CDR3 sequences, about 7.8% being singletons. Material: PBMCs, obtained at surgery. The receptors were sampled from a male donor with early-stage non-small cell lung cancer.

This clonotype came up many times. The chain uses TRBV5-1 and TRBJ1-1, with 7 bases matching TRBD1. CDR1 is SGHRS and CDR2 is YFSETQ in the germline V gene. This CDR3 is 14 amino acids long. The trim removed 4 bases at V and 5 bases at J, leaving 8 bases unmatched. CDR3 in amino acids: CASSPDRPLTEAFF. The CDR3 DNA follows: TGCGCCAGCAGCCCGGACAGGCCCCTAACTGAAGCTTTCTTT.

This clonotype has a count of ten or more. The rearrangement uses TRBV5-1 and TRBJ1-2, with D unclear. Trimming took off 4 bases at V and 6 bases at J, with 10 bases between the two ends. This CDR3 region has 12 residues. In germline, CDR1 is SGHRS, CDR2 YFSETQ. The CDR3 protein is CASSRPTDGYTF. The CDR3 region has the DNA TGCGCCAGCAGCCGCCCGACGGATGGCTACACCTTC.

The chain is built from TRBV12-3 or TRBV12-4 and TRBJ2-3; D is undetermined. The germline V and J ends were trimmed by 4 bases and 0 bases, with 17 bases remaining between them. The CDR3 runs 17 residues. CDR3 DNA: TGTGCCAGCAGTTCCTCCGCGGTGACGCCTAGCACAGATACGCAGTATTTT. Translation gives CASSSSAVTPSTDTQYF.